Following are 22 T cell receptor beta chains from one sample sequenced in a study of a mutant IDH1 vaccine in newly diagnosed glioma. Profiling relied on immunoSEQ multiplex PCR, and the TCRdb table lists in-frame clones only, not all of them. Altogether tens of thousands of clones are present, almost 85% being singletons, with the ten largest covering roughly 19%. Time point given: baseline, week 1 (first vaccination visit). As to treatment: pre-vaccination baseline after standard-of-care therapy. This material consisted of PBMCs, taken from a glioma patient treated with radiotherapy, temozolomide or both. These receptors were obtained from a man aged 30 to 45 with glioma.

This sequence joins TRBV29-1 and TRBJ2-5; D unresolved. The assigned J gene may be wrong: the sequence end matches TRBJ2-7 better. The CDR3 is made up of 12 amino acids. Germline V lookup: CDR1 SQVTM, CDR2 ANQGSEA. The CDR3 reads CSVKTSSYEQYF. The DNA of the CDR3 is TGCAGCGTTAAAACGAGCTCCTACGAGCAGTACTTC.

J is TRBJ1-1 and V is TRBV4-1, with unresolved D. CDR3 length equals 13 residues. Trimming took 3 bases from V and 1 from J, leaving 6 bases between them. Per the germline V gene, CDR1 is MGHRA and CDR2 is YSYEKL. CDR3 loop: CASSQQRNTEAFF. The CDR3 bases are TGCGCCAGCAGCCAGCAGAGGAACACTGAAGCTTTCTTT.

This chain links TRBV30 with TRBJ1-2; D uncertain. The CDR3 totals 16 residues. Trimming shortened V by 0 bases and J by 4 bases, and 18 bases separated the two germline ends. Germline V gives CDR1 GTSNPN, CDR2 SVGIG (reference sequence). The DNA of the CDR3 is TGTGCCTGGAGTGTACCGATCAGCAAAGGCAGCTATGGCTACACCTTC. This codes for CAWSVPISKGSYGYTF. Drawing the rest from reference TRBV30 and TRBJ1-2, the complete variable domain is SQTIHQWPATLVQPVGSPLSLECTVEGTSNPNLYWYRQAAGRGLQLLFYSVGIGQISSEVPQNLSASRPQDRQFILSSKKLLLSDSGFYLCAWSVPISKGSYGYTFGSGTRLTVV.

The chain combines TRBV6-1 with TRBJ1-5; no clear D. Germline loops: CDR1 MNHNS, CDR2 SASEGT. The germline V and J ends were trimmed by 4 bases and 1 base, with 11 bases remaining between them. The CDR3 runs to 15 residues. The CDR3 coding sequence is TGTGCCAGCAGTGTATACCAAGGGAGCAATCAGCCCCAGCATTTT. Protein: CASSVYQGSNQPQHF.

The rearrangement links TRBV10-3 to TRBJ1-5; maybe TRBD1 (6 bases). The V gene lost 1 base and the J gene lost 6 bases, with 19 bases spanning the gap. Germline V gene sequence: CDR1 ENHRY, CDR2 SYGVKD. The CDR3 is made up of 17 amino acids. CDR3 residues: CAISELRGEMGIQPQHF. The CDR3 DNA sequence: TGTGCCATCAGTGAGTTAAGGGGGGAGATGGGAATTCAGCCCCAGCATTTT.

The V gene is TRBV4-1, the J gene TRBJ1-2; D remains ambiguous. Germline CDR1 is MGHRA and CDR2 is YSYEKL. The CDR3 has 11 amino acids. V lost 1 base, J lost 7 bases, and 4 bases lay in between. CDR3 amino acids: CASSQGGGYTF. CDR3 nucleotide sequence: TGCGCCAGCAGCCAAGGGGGTGGCTACACCTTC.

The chain is built from TRBV5-1 and TRBJ2-7; D uncertain. CDR1 SGHRS and CDR2 YFSETQ come from the germline V gene. The CDR3 contains 13 residues. V was shortened by 1 base and J by 5 bases, with 10 bases between the two germline ends. The CDR3 region is CASSLLDPHEQYF. CDR3 DNA sequence: TGCGCCAGCAGCTTGTTGGATCCCCACGAGCAGTACTTC.

The sample holds one count of this clone. The chain recombines TRBV7-3 with TRBJ2-7, with 7 bases fitting TRBD1. Unmatched junction bases numbered 7, after V lost 5 bases and J lost 6 bases. CDR1 is SGHTA, CDR2 FQGTGA, per germline. The CDR3 is 13 amino acids. The CDR3 DNA sequence: TGTGCCAGCAGCAAAAAGACAGGGAGCGAGCAGTACTTC. Encoded protein: CASSKKTGSEQYF.

The rearrangement joins TRBV6-1 to TRBJ1-5; D is perhaps TRBD1 (5 bases). This CDR3 comprises 15 residues. Trimming took 2 bases from V and 4 from J, leaving 12 bases between them. Germline CDR1 is MNHNS and CDR2 is SASEGT. The CDR3 region has the DNA TGTGCCAGCAGTGAACAGGGTGTAAGTAATCAGCCCCAGCATTTT. Its protein is CASSEQGVSNQPQHF.

V usage is TRBV7-6 and J usage is TRBJ2-7, with D possibly being TRBD1 (6 bases). CDR1 is SGHVS, CDR2 FNYEAQ, per germline. The V and J ends lost 5 bases and 4 bases respectively, with 12 bases between them. The CDR3 sequence is 13 residues long. The chain's CDR3 is CASSPRGGYEQYF. CDR3 sequence (DNA): TGTGCCAGCAGCCCCAGGGGTGGGTACGAGCAGTACTTC.

The chain couples TRBV7-2 to TRBJ1-5, with 9 positions matching TRBD1. Germline CDR1 is SGHTA and CDR2 is FQGNSA. This CDR3 is 14 amino acids long. V was clipped by 6 bases and J by 5 bases; unmatched bases: 5. The CDR3: CASSPNRGHQPQHF. In nucleotides, the CDR3 is TGTGCCAGCAGTCCAAACAGGGGGCATCAGCCCCAGCATTTT.

The CDR3 DNA follows: TGCAGCGTTCTGAGCGGGAGGGCCGTTTTGACGACAGATACGCAGTATTTT. Its protein product is CSVLSGRAVLTTDTQYF. This chain links TRBV29-1 with TRBJ2-3, with 10 bases that match TRBD2. Trimming cost V 5 bases and J 3 bases; bases outside gene matches: 14. The V gene's germline CDR1 is SQVTM and CDR2 ANQGSEA. The CDR3 runs to 17 residues.

The rearrangement uses TRBV6-1 and TRBJ1-2, with D perhaps matching TRBD1 (6 bases). Looked up from germline, CDR1 is MNHNS and CDR2 is SASEGT. The CDR3 runs 14 residues. The ends were cut back, 6 bases at V and 4 bases at J, with 15 bases in the middle. The CDR3 coding sequence is TGTGCCAGCAGCTATACGGAAGGGGGCTATGGCTACACCTTC. Residues: CASSYTEGGYGYTF.

This clone is medium-sized by share. The chain joins TRBV6-4 to TRBJ1-1, with D possibly being TRBD1 (6 bases). The CDR3 runs 12 residues. V lost 7 bases to trimming and J lost 4 bases, with 10 bases between them. Looked up from germline, CDR1 is MRHNA and CDR2 is SNTAGT. In DNA form, the CDR3 reads TGTGCCAGCAACTTACAGGGCACTGAAGCTTTCTTT. This sequence encodes CASNLQGTEAFF.

The chain combines TRBV30 with TRBJ2-1, with 14 bases identical to TRBD2. This CDR3 has 15 amino acids. V gave up 2 bases and J gave up 7 bases; unmatched junction bases: 4. Per the germline V gene, CDR1 is GTSNPN and CDR2 is SVGIG (reference sequence). CDR3 nucleotides: TGTGCCTGGAGTCCCGGGACTAGCGGGAGTAATGAGCAGTTCTTC. It codes for CAWSPGTSGSNEQFF. Supplemented by reference TRBV30 and TRBJ2-1, the full variable domain reads SQTIHQWPATLVQPVGSPLSLECTVEGTSNPNLYWYRQAAGRGLQLLFYSVGIGQISSEVPQNLSASRPQDRQFILSSKKLLLSDSGFYLCAWSPGTSGSNEQFFGPGTRLTVL.

The chain is built from TRBV4-1 and TRBJ1-5; D possibly corresponds to TRBD1 (5 bases). This CDR3 region has 15 residues. Germline V gene lookup returns CDR1 MGHRA and CDR2 YSYEKL. Trimming stripped 4 bases from V and 7 bases from J, with 17 bases between. The CDR3, as DNA: TGCGCCAGCAGCCGGGGGGTAGGGGCTGACCAGCCCCAGCATTTT. Translating it yields CASSRGVGADQPQHF.

The V and J genes are TRBV11-3 and TRBJ1-5; 8 nucleotides agree with TRBD1. The CDR3 runs to 19 residues. Germline V gene sequence: CDR1 SGHNT, CDR2 YENEEA. V was clipped by 0 bases and J by 1 base; unmatched bases: 11. The CDR3 is CASSLDCRGRMRSNQPQHF. CDR3 in DNA: TGTGCCAGCAGCTTAGATTGCAGGGGGCGCATGAGGAGCAATCAGCCCCAGCATTTT.

J is TRBJ2-3 and V is TRBV19; TRBD1 matches 11 bases. Germline trimming cut 1 base from V and 4 bases from J; bases unmatched to any gene: 1. The length of the CDR3 is 15 residues. In germline, CDR1 is LNHDA, CDR2 SQIVND (reference sequence). CDR3 in amino acids: CASSIGTGGADTQYF. In nucleotides, the CDR3 is TGTGCCAGTAGTATAGGGACAGGGGGCGCAGATACGCAGTATTTT.

The CDR3 DNA reads as TGCGCCAGCAGCTTGGAGGTGGGGGAGCAGTTCTTC. Its translation is CASSLEVGEQFF. The J gene is TRBJ2-1, the V gene TRBV5-1; D is ambiguous. The CDR3 sequence is 12 residues long. Germline CDR1 and CDR2: SGHRS and YFSETQ. V was shortened by 0 bases and J by 10 bases, with 8 bases between the two germline ends.

The rearrangement uses TRBV6-1 and TRBJ2-7; TRBD1 agrees at 10 bases. J lost 3 bases, V lost 8 bases, and 7 bases had no gene match. CDR1 is MNHNS, CDR2 SASEGT, per germline. This CDR3 spans 14 amino acids. Here the CDR3 reads CASGRRTGGYEQYF. In DNA form, the CDR3 reads TGTGCCAGCGGCCGTAGGACAGGGGGCTACGAGCAGTACTTC.

The chain links TRBV9 to TRBJ1-1; 7 bases map to TRBD1. V gave up 4 bases and J gave up 6 bases; unmatched junction bases: 9. The V gene's germline CDR1 is SGDLS and CDR2 YYNGEE. The CDR3 length is 14 residues. The CDR3 DNA is TGTGCCAGCAGCAAACAGACAGGGAAGGCTGAAGCTTTCTTT. Translated: CASSKQTGKAEAFF.

This chain uses TRBV2 with TRBJ2-3; 7 bases are a match to TRBD2. There are 17 residues in the CDR3. CDR1 is SNHLY, CDR2 FYNNEI, per germline. Germline trimming cut 2 bases from V and 3 bases from J; bases unmatched to any gene: 11. The CDR3 nucleotides read TGTGCCAGCAGTGAAAAGGGGTCAGGGAGGGAGACAGATACGCAGTATTTT. Translating gives CASSEKGSGRETDTQYF.